The T cell receptor beta chain described here comes from a study of PD-1 blockade in classical Hodgkin lymphoma. There are 13 residues in the CDR3. Noted time point: cycle 4 day 1 (C4D1), after less than 7 weeks of nivolumab. All the patients suffered relapse after autologous stem cell transplantation, and brentuximab vedotin exposure differed. Only in-frame clones appear in the TCRdb table, and some are missing; sequencing was by immunoSEQ multiplex PCR. The data contain around 25,000 clones, about 72% of them singletons. The input for sequencing was peripheral blood mononuclear cells (PBMCs), taken before the fourth cycle of nivolumab. This chain connects TRBV12-2 to TRBJ1-1; the D call of TRBD1 is as the table states it, not checked on the DNA. TRBV12-2 has pseudogene status. The receptor was isolated from a human donor with classical Hodgkin lymphoma. The CDR3 nucleotides are TGTGCAAGTCGCCTACAGGGGAACACTGAAGCTTTCTTT. Translated: CASRLQGNTEAFF.